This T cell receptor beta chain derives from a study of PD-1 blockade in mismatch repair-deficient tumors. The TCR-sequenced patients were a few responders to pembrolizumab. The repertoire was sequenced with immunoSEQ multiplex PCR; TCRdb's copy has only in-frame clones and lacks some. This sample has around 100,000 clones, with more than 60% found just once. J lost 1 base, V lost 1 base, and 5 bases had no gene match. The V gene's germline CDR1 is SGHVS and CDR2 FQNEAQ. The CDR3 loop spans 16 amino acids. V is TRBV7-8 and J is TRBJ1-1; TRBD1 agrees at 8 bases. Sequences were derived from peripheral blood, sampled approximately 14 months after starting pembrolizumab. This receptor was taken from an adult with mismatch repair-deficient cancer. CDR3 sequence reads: CASSLGDRNSNTEAFF. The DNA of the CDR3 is TGTGCCAGCAGCTTAGGGGACAGGAACTCGAACACTGAAGCTTTCTTT.